A single sample gave rise to the 17 T cell receptor beta chains below, sequenced in a study of CD8 T cells in Susac syndrome. The authors reverse transcribed roughly 0.5 to 1 ug RNA with random hexamers. TCRdb analysed the immunoSEQ multiplex PCR reads with MiXCR anew, one entry per CDR3 protein. The table has approximately 200,000 distinct CDR3 sequences, 95% seen once. The material sequenced was CD4+ T cells from PBMCs. All receptors derive from a human donor with multiple sclerosis.

This clonotype was picked up a small number of times. The chain has TRBV7-8 and TRBJ2-5; D perhaps matches TRBD2 (6 bases). V was cut by 3 bases and J by 1 base, with 9 bases left in between. Germline V lookup: CDR1 SGHVS, CDR2 FQNEAQ. This CDR3 contains 14 residues. The CDR3, as DNA: TGTGCCAGCAGCTTCGGGACTGCCCAAGAGACCCAGTACTTC. As protein: CASSFGTAQETQYF.

The chain employs TRBV10-3 and TRBJ1-2, with 7 nucleotides matching TRBD1. The CDR3 extends over 11 amino acids. The J segment lost 4 bases and the V segment lost 10 bases, leaving 3 bases of the junction unmatched. Germline CDR1 and CDR2: ENHRY and SYGVKD. CDR3 protein: CASRDSYGYTF. The CDR3 bases are TGTGCCAGCCGGGACAGCTATGGCTACACCTTC.

The genes are TRBV5-4 and TRBJ1-4; the D gene is possibly TRBD1 (5 bases). V dropped 2 bases and J dropped 8 bases, with 13 bases sitting between them. Germline values: CDR1 SGHNT, CDR2 YYREEE (reference sequence). The CDR3 is made up of 14 amino acids. The CDR3 reads CASSFQAGPEKLFF. CDR3 nucleotides: TGTGCCAGCAGCTTCCAGGCAGGGCCCGAAAAACTGTTTTTT.

The V call is TRBV7-3, the J call TRBJ2-6; D remains unclear. CDR3 length equals 14 residues. The germline V and J ends were trimmed by 5 bases and 4 bases, with 9 bases remaining between them. Per the germline V gene, CDR1 is SGHTA and CDR2 is FQGTGA. The CDR3 protein is CASSPAGGANVLTF. The CDR3 DNA is TGTGCCAGCAGCCCAGCCGGCGGGGCCAACGTCCTGACTTTC.

The chain employs TRBV11-3 and TRBJ1-1; D gene uncertain. The V end was cut by 3 bases, the J end by 1 base, with 6 bases between. The CDR3 loop spans 13 amino acids. Germline V gives CDR1 SGHNT, CDR2 YENEEA. This CDR3 reads CASSFLPNTEAFF. In nucleotides, the CDR3 is TGTGCCAGCAGCTTCCTACCGAACACTGAAGCTTTCTTT.

The J gene is TRBJ1-1, the V gene TRBV3-1; D is unclear. The CDR3 totals 12 residues. Germline V gives CDR1 LGHDT, CDR2 YNNKEL (reference sequence). V shed 3 bases and J shed 1 base, with 3 bases lying between them. The CDR3 sequence: CASSHTNTEAFF. CDR3 nucleotides: TGTGCCAGCAGCCATACGAACACTGAAGCTTTCTTT.

This clonotype was observed once. J is TRBJ2-3 and V is TRBV9; D unresolved. The germline gives CDR1 SGDLS, CDR2 YYNGEE. The CDR3 is 16 residues long. The germline V and J ends were trimmed by 0 bases and 3 bases, with 14 bases remaining between them. CDR3 amino acids: CASSVVGGFRTDTQYF. CDR3 coding DNA: TGTGCCAGCAGCGTAGTCGGTGGGTTTAGGACAGATACGCAGTATTTT. Full variable domain (rest looked up from reference TRBV9 and TRBJ2-3): DSGVTQTPKHLITATGQRVTLRCSPRSGDLSVYWYQQSLDQGLQFLIQYYNGEERAKGNILERFSAQQFPDLHSELNLSSLELGDSALYFCASSVVGGFRTDTQYFGPGTRLTVL.

This rearrangement joins TRBV7-8 to TRBJ2-5; D is perhaps TRBD2 (5 bases). The germline V gene encodes CDR1 SGHVS and CDR2 FQNEAQ. V dropped 0 bases and J dropped 2 bases, with 7 bases sitting between them. There are 14 residues in the CDR3. The CDR3 region is CASSLARAQETQYF. For the CDR3, the DNA is TGTGCCAGCAGCTTAGCGCGGGCACAAGAGACCCAGTACTTC.

The chain couples TRBV5-4 to TRBJ2-6; D not resolved. Germline CDR1 reads SGHNT; CDR2 reads YYREEE (reference sequence). Trimming cost V 4 bases and J 0 bases, with 14 bases left between them. This CDR3 is 17 amino acids long. The chain's CDR3 is CASSRLPLASGANVLTF. CDR3 sequence (DNA): TGTGCCAGCAGCCGCCTTCCGCTCGCCTCTGGGGCCAACGTCCTGACTTTC.

The J gene is TRBJ1-1, the V gene TRBV5-1; D is ambiguous. Germline values: CDR1 SGHRS, CDR2 YFSETQ. V shed 1 base and J shed 3 bases, with 10 bases lying between them. CDR3 length equals 14 residues. CDR3 amino acids: CASSLSRRDTEAFF. The CDR3 region has the DNA TGCGCCAGCAGCTTGTCGCGGAGGGACACTGAAGCTTTCTTT. Together with reference TRBV5-1 and TRBJ1-1, the CDR3 gives the full variable domain: KAGVTQTPRYLIKTRGQQVTLSCSPISGHRSVSWYQQTPGQGLQFLFEYFSETQRNKGNFPGRFSGRQFSNSRSEMNVSTLELGDSALYLCASSLSRRDTEAFFGQGTRLTVV.

This chain joins TRBV6-5 and TRBJ2-2, with no clear D. Trimming removed 0 bases from V and 8 bases from J, with 4 bases in between. CDR1 is MNHEY and CDR2 is SVGAGI in the germline V gene. CDR3 size: 12 residues. The CDR3 DNA is TGTGCCAGCAGTTACTCCGCGGGGGAGCTGTTTTTT. This codes for CASSYSAGELFF.

This clonotype was counted once. The chain recombines TRBV30 with TRBJ1-5; tentatively, D is TRBD1 (6 bases). The V end was cut by 5 bases, the J end by 6 bases, with 14 bases between. This CDR3 is built from 13 residues. Germline loops: CDR1 GTSNPN, CDR2 SVGIG (reference sequence). This CDR3 is CAWGRTAGQPQHF. In DNA, the CDR3 is TGTGCCTGGGGTAGGACAGCCGGTCAGCCCCAGCATTTT.

V is TRBV7-2 and J is TRBJ1-5; D is perhaps TRBD1 (5 bases). V was pared by 5 bases and J by 4 bases, with 15 bases between. CDR1 is SGHTA, CDR2 FQGNSA, per germline. CDR3 length: 15 residues. CDR3 nucleotide sequence: TGTGCCAGCAGCCAAAGATGGGACGGGAATCAGCCCCAGCATTTT. Its translation is CASSQRWDGNQPQHF.

The chain has TRBV14 and TRBJ2-1, with D maybe TRBD2 (7 bases). The V gene's germline CDR1 is SGHDN and CDR2 FVKESK. The V end lost 4 bases, the J end lost 8 bases, and 9 bases lay between the germline ends. This CDR3 comprises 12 residues. The CDR3 is CASSRGGYEQFF. The DNA of the CDR3 is TGTGCCAGCAGCCGGGGGGGCTATGAGCAGTTCTTC. The full variable domain, with the rest looked up from reference TRBV14 and TRBJ2-1, is EAGVTQFPSHSVIEKGQTVTLRCDPISGHDNLYWYRRVMGKEIKFLLHFVKESKQDESGMPNNRFLAERTGGTYSTLKVQPAELEDSGVYFCASSRGGYEQFFGPGTRLTVL.

V is TRBV10-3 and J is TRBJ2-5; D gene uncertain. Germline loops: CDR1 ENHRY, CDR2 SYGVKD. The CDR3 has 13 amino acids. Deletions cut 0 bases from V and 2 bases from J, with 4 bases between. In nucleotides, the CDR3 is TGTGCCATCAGTGAGTCGTCACAAGAGACCCAGTACTTC. This translates into CAISESSQETQYF.

The V call is TRBV11-3, the J call TRBJ2-5; 7 bases match TRBD1. Germline loops: CDR1 SGHNT, CDR2 YENEEA. The CDR3 sequence is 14 residues long. Trimming at V came to 4 bases and at J to 2 bases, leaving 4 bases not matched to a gene. The CDR3 loop reads CASSYTGQQETQYF. The CDR3 coding sequence is TGTGCCAGCAGCTACACGGGACAGCAAGAGACCCAGTACTTC.

The chain links TRBV20-1 to TRBJ2-1; 9 positions agree with TRBD2. This CDR3 contains 15 residues. In germline, CDR1 is DFQATT, CDR2 SNEGSKA (reference sequence). V shed 3 bases and J 0 bases; nucleotides not matched to a gene: 3. This CDR3 is CSASASGASYNEQFF. As DNA, the CDR3 is TGCAGTGCTAGTGCTAGCGGGGCCTCCTACAATGAGCAGTTCTTC.